This T cell receptor beta chain is from a study of control samples from healthy donors and cancer patients (dated by TCRdb to the early 2020s). CDR1 and CDR2, looked up from the germline V gene, are SGHNT and YENEEA. Trimmed from V: 8 bases; trimmed from J: 7 bases; junction bases lacking a gene match: 10. The CDR3 numbers 15 residues from cysteine through phenylalanine. This entry keeps only the CDR3 DNA: 45 bases, framed from base 1. To prepare the library, the immunoSEQ multiplex PCR assay was applied. TCRdb took over this immuneACCESS table, retaining in-frame rearrangements with V and J assigned. Such tables are incomplete; in checked studies, under half of the missing clones stem from an unresolved V gene, and the remainder is unexplained. A total of 60,000 to 75,000 clones appear in this sample, nearly 85% of them only once. The ten largest clones take up 25% to 35% of the sample. Remarks on this clone: The antigen it binds to is not known. The sample holds no much larger clone one base away, and base qualities are not on file.

The TCR sequence derives from a man in his fifties or sixties in good health. The material sequenced was blood. The rearranged chain carries TRBV11-3 and TRBJ1-4, and 10 bases in between align with TRBD1. The CDR3: CASAEGTGVSEKLFF. The nucleotide sequence is TGTGCCAGCGCCGAGGGGACAGGGGTCAGTGAAAAACTGTTTTTT.